Listed here are 13 T cell receptor beta chains from one sample, sequenced in a study of cytomegalovirus exposure and HLA in healthy donors. PCR employed 60 Vbeta and 13 Jbeta primers. The table came from immunoSEQ multiplex PCR; TCRdb's copy has only in-frame clones and leaves some out. The profile shows nearly 110,000 clones, around 73% of them singletons. What was sequenced was PBMCs. Receptors originate from a man aged 25 to 40 in good health and CMV-seronegative.

This sequence joins TRBV6-5 and TRBJ1-1; 12 bases are shared with TRBD1. CDR1 is MNHEY and CDR2 is SVGAGI in the germline V gene. The ends lost 5 bases at V and 11 bases at J; junction bases unmatched: 9. This CDR3 is 14 amino acids long. Here the CDR3 DNA reads TGTGCCAGCAGTCCCTCGTGGGACAGGGGGCATGCTTTCTTT. It yields the protein CASSPSWDRGHAFF.

This chain connects TRBV7-3 to TRBJ2-5; 7 nucleotides align to TRBD2. This CDR3 is built from 15 residues. The germline gives CDR1 SGHTA, CDR2 FQGTGA. The trim removed 5 bases at V and 0 bases at J, leaving 6 bases unmatched. The CDR3 coding sequence is TGTGCCAGCAGCCGGAACGGGGGGTACCAAGAGACCCAGTACTTC. It is translated as CASSRNGGYQETQYF.

This clone was detected once. The chain couples TRBV5-6 to TRBJ2-1; 7 bases are shared with TRBD2. The length of the CDR3 is 15 residues. V was pared by 3 bases and J by 2 bases, with 5 bases of the junction left unmatched. CDR1 is SGHDT and CDR2 is YYEEEE in the germline V gene. The CDR3, as DNA: TGTGCCAGCAGCTACGGACTAGGGGCCTACAATGAGCAGTTCTTC. It yields the protein CASSYGLGAYNEQFF.

This clone was picked up a small number of times. This chain links TRBV18 with TRBJ1-3, with D possibly being TRBD1 (5 bases). V was cut by 3 bases and J by 4 bases, with 13 bases left in between. The CDR3 consists of 15 residues. Germline-derived CDR1 and CDR2 are KGHSH and LQKENI. DNA for the CDR3: TGTGCCAGCTCACCCTCTGACAGCACGGGAAACACCATATATTTT. Encoded protein: CASSPSDSTGNTIYF.

This clone has more than one count but fewer than ten. The chain carries TRBV9 and TRBJ2-3, with D perhaps matching TRBD2 (5 bases). Germline V gene lookup returns CDR1 SGDLS and CDR2 YYNGEE. V gave up 4 bases and J gave up 2 bases, with 20 bases separating them. The CDR3 is 17 amino acids. CDR3 residues: CASSPSGPASPTDTQYF. In nucleotides, the CDR3 is TGTGCCAGCAGCCCAAGCGGACCCGCTTCCCCCACAGATACGCAGTATTTT.

The rearrangement links TRBV9 to TRBJ2-1, with TRBD2 matching 13 bases. V lost 4 bases to trimming and J lost 1 base; unmatched junction nucleotides: 11. The CDR3 length is 19 residues. Germline values: CDR1 SGDLS, CDR2 YYNGEE. The CDR3 sequence: CASSHRLAGGPGSYNEQFF. The CDR3 coding sequence is TGTGCCAGCAGCCACCGACTAGCGGGAGGCCCCGGGTCCTACAATGAGCAGTTCTTC.

The rearrangement uses TRBV5-6 and TRBJ2-1, with TRBD1 identical over 7 bases. This CDR3 comprises 14 residues. In germline, CDR1 is SGHDT, CDR2 YYEEEE. Losses at the gene ends were 2 bases for V and 12 bases for J; bases not matched to a gene: 11. This CDR3 reads CASSFSDRKVGQFF. CDR3 DNA sequence: TGTGCCAGCAGCTTCTCGGACAGGAAGGTGGGGCAGTTCTTC.

The J gene is TRBJ2-7, the V gene TRBV19; 9 bases align to TRBD1. The trim removed 6 bases at V and 5 bases at J, leaving 8 bases unmatched. The germline V gene has CDR1 LNHDA and CDR2 SQIVND (reference sequence). This CDR3 region has 14 residues. CDR3 residues: CASSIKQGADEQYF. CDR3 nucleotides: TGTGCCAGTAGCATAAAACAGGGGGCGGACGAGCAGTACTTC. Full variable domain (outside the CDR3, taken from reference TRBV19 and TRBJ2-7): DGGITQSPKYLFRKEGQNVTLSCEQNLNHDAMYWYRQDPGQGLRLIYYSQIVNDFQKGDIAEGYSVSREKKESFPLTVTSAQKNPTAFYLCASSIKQGADEQYFGPGTRLTVT.

The chain couples TRBV7-9 to TRBJ2-1; 9 bases line up with TRBD2. Trimming took 5 bases from V and 3 from J; bases not matched to a gene: 5. CDR3 length equals 15 residues. Germline values: CDR1 SEHNR, CDR2 FQNEAQ (reference sequence). The CDR3 is CASSTAGGVYNEQFF. The CDR3, as DNA: TGTGCCAGCAGCACTGCGGGGGGGGTCTACAATGAGCAGTTCTTC. The full variable domain, rest sourced from reference TRBV7-9 and TRBJ2-1, is DTGVSQNPRHKITKRGQNVTFRCDPISEHNRLYWYRQTLGQGPEFLTYFQNEAQLEKSRLLSDRFSAERPKGSFSTLEIQRTEQGDSAMYLCASSTAGGVYNEQFFGPGTRLTVL.

This clone was picked up a small number of times. The chain links TRBV5-4 to TRBJ2-7; 13 nucleotides agree with TRBD2. CDR3 size: 14 residues. Unmatched junction bases numbered 3, after V lost 3 bases and J lost 6 bases. In germline, CDR1 is SGHNT, CDR2 YYREEE (reference sequence). CDR3 sequence reads: CASSWWTSGSEQYF. CDR3 DNA sequence: TGTGCCAGCAGCTGGTGGACTAGCGGGAGCGAGCAGTACTTC.

The chain employs TRBV4-1 and TRBJ2-3; 8 nucleotides align to TRBD2. Trimming removed 1 base from V and 4 bases from J; junction bases left unmatched: 10. The CDR3 has 17 amino acids. Germline lookup yields CDR1 MGHRA and CDR2 YSYEKL. CDR3 nucleotide sequence: TGCGCCAGCAGCCAAGGATGGTCGCGGGAGGTTGCAGATACGCAGTATTTT. The encoded protein is CASSQGWSREVADTQYF.

This chain connects TRBV18 to TRBJ1-3; D remains unclear. V lost 3 bases to trimming and J lost 2 bases, with 5 bases between them. This CDR3 contains 13 residues. Germline CDR1 is KGHSH and CDR2 is LQKENI. Here the CDR3 reads CASSPSAGNTIYF. The CDR3 DNA reads as TGTGCCAGCTCACCCAGCGCTGGAAACACCATATATTTT.

This sequence joins TRBV27 and TRBJ1-1, with D maybe TRBD1 (5 bases). Looked up from germline, CDR1 is MNHEY and CDR2 is SMNVEV (reference sequence). CDR3 length equals 12 residues. V lost 6 bases to trimming and J lost 4 bases, with 9 bases between them. CDR3 amino acids: CASSQGGTEAFF. In DNA form, the CDR3 reads TGTGCCAGCAGCCAGGGAGGCACTGAAGCTTTCTTT.